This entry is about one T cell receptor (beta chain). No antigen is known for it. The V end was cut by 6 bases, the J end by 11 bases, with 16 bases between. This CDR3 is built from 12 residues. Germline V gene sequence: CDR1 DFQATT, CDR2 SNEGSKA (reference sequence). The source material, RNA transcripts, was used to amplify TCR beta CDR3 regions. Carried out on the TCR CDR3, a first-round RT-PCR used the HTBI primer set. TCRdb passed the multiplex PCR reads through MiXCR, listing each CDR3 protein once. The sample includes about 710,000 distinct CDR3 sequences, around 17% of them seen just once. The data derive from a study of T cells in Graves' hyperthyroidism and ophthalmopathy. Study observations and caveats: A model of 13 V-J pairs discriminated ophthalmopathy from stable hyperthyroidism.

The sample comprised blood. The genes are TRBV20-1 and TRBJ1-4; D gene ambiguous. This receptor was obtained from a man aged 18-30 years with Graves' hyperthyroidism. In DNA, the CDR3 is TGCAGTGCCCGCGCCGGAGCCCTCAAACTGTTTTTT. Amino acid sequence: CSARAGALKLFF.